The T cell receptor beta chain under discussion was sequenced for a study of glioma-infiltrating T cells after dendritic cell vaccination. Study overall: Glioblastoma patients came from Phase I and II dendritic cell vaccination trials. Patients received autologous tumor lysate-pulsed dendritic cell vaccination between 2003 and 2012. Dendritic cells derived from monocytes and pulsed with autologous tumor lysate formed the vaccine.

Primers: 60 V beta forward and 13 J beta reverse. The repertoire was sequenced with immunoSEQ multiplex PCR; TCRdb's copy has only in-frame clones and lacks some. The sample holds more than 60,000 clones, 82% seen once. From germline, CDR1 is SQVTM and CDR2 ANQGSEA. The CDR3 totals 16 residues. V lost 0 bases and J lost 2; bases outside the gene matches: 10. Source: blood, taken before dendritic cell vaccination. The chain carries TRBV29-1 and TRBJ2-7, with 7 bases that match TRBD1. The origin of this receptor is a human donor with glioblastoma. The chain's CDR3 is CSVEEIKTGDPYEQYF. DNA for the CDR3: TGCAGCGTTGAAGAAATTAAAACAGGGGATCCCTACGAGCAGTACTTC.